These 13 T cell receptor beta chains share one sample of origin, sequenced in a study of CD8+CD57+ T cells in acquired aplastic anemia. For CDR3 and TCR beta VDJ profiling, genomic DNA was the template used. TCRdb processed the reads anew with MiXCR; each CDR3 protein has one entry. The data show 180,000 or so distinct CDR3 sequences, about half seen once. Source material: sorted CD4+, CD8+, or CD8+CD57+ T cells (not recorded which) from PBMCs. The receptors here all came from a human donor in good health.

This clonotype was observed at least ten times. This chain joins TRBV4-2 and TRBJ2-4, with D unresolved. CDR3 size: 16 residues. Germline loops: CDR1 LGHNA, CDR2 YNFKEQ. The ends were cut back, 4 bases at V and 0 bases at J, with 13 bases in the middle. The CDR3 sequence: CASSPKVRIAKNIQYF. In nucleotides, the CDR3 is TGTGCCAGCAGCCCTAAGGTCCGGATAGCCAAAAACATTCAGTACTTC.

In its sample, this clonotype was seen a few times. The J gene is TRBJ2-2, the V gene TRBV24-1; D is uncertain. The CDR3 has 12 amino acids. Germline-derived CDR1 and CDR2 are KGHDR and SFDVKD. Trimming left V 6 bases short and J 4 bases short, with 5 bases between. CDR3 region: CATSRATGELFF. The CDR3 coding sequence is TGTGCCACCAGTCGGGCCACCGGGGAGCTGTTTTTT.

As for this clonotype: A much more abundant neighbour one base away suggests this may be a read error. The chain joins TRBV6-1 to TRBJ1-3; D remains ambiguous. CDR3 size: 14 residues. Germline values: CDR1 MNHNS, CDR2 SASEGT. The CDR3 bases are TGTACCAGCAGTATTGGGCCGAGTGGAAACACCATATATTTT. Encoded protein: CTSSIGPSGNTIYF.

This clonotype was counted ten times or more. The chain recombines TRBV2 with TRBJ2-3; 9 nucleotides agree with TRBD2. The trim removed 6 bases at V and 2 bases at J, leaving 6 bases unmatched. The CDR3 runs to 15 residues. The germline V gene encodes CDR1 SNHLY and CDR2 FYNNEI. The CDR3 region is CASRPSGTITDTQYF. Here the CDR3 DNA reads TGTGCCAGCAGGCCTAGCGGGACCATCACAGATACGCAGTATTTT.

Only a few counts were recorded for this clonotype. The rearrangement uses TRBV15 and TRBJ1-2; D ambiguous. This CDR3 contains 13 residues. Per the germline V gene, CDR1 is LNHNV and CDR2 is YYDKDF (reference sequence). Trimming took off 6 bases at V and 6 bases at J, with 14 bases between the two ends. CDR3 sequence: CATSPLVQHGYTF. The DNA of the CDR3 is TGTGCCACCAGTCCTCTGGTACAGCATGGCTACACCTTC.

The V call is TRBV9, the J call TRBJ2-5; 10 bases map to TRBD2. This CDR3 has 18 amino acids. V was pared by 6 bases and J by 1 base, with 15 bases of the junction left unmatched. Looked up from germline, CDR1 is SGDLS and CDR2 is YYNGEE. CDR3 DNA sequence: TGTGCCAGCAACAACGCGGTAGCGGGGGGCACCACCCAAGAGACCCAGTACTTC. Its translation is CASNNAVAGGTTQETQYF.

The rearrangement uses TRBV10-2 and TRBJ1-3; maybe TRBD1 (5 bases). Germline CDR1 reads WSHSY; CDR2 reads SAAADI. V gave up 8 bases and J gave up 0 bases, with 14 bases separating them. The CDR3 is 15 residues long. CDR3 in amino acids: CASRGGTYSGNTIYF. The CDR3 nucleotides are TGCGCCAGCCGGGGAGGGACCTACTCTGGAAACACCATATATTTT.

The chain uses TRBV20-1 and TRBJ1-4, with TRBD1 matching 12 bases. The junction had 6 bases not matched to a gene; V was cut back by 6 bases and J by 7 bases. The CDR3 sequence is 14 residues long. Germline CDR1 is DFQATT and CDR2 is SNEGSKA (reference sequence). The CDR3 region is CSAHWGQGAEKLFF. The CDR3 DNA is TGCAGTGCCCATTGGGGACAGGGGGCTGAAAAACTGTTTTTT.

With regard to this clonotype: A much larger clonotype is one base distant, so this may be a read error. The V call is TRBV11-2, the J call TRBJ2-1; a possible D gene is TRBD1 (6 bases). V dropped 9 bases and J dropped 6 bases, with 21 bases sitting between them. This CDR3 region has 15 residues. Germline CDR1 and CDR2: SGHAT and FQNNGV. The CDR3 nucleotides read TGTGCCAGTTCAAAATGGTGGGGGACACTCAATGAGCAGTTCTTC. It encodes CASSKWWGTLNEQFF.

This clonotype turned up a few times. The gene calls are TRBV18 and TRBJ1-1; D might be TRBD1 (6 bases). This CDR3 is built from 15 residues. Germline CDR1 is KGHSH and CDR2 is LQKENI. With 3 bases removed from V and 6 bases from J, the gap between germline ends came to 17 bases. CDR3 nucleotides: TGTGCCAGCTCACCTCAATGGAACAGGGACTCTGAAGCTTTCTTT. It yields the protein CASSPQWNRDSEAFF.

This chain connects TRBV5-8 to TRBJ1-1, with D perhaps matching TRBD1 (5 bases). Trimming pared 0 bases from V and 6 bases from J, leaving 9 bases between. Germline assignment: CDR1 SGHTS and CDR2 YDEGEE. This CDR3 is built from 13 residues. The CDR3 loop reads CASSLDGAPEAFF. Written as DNA, the CDR3 is TGTGCCAGCAGCTTGGACGGGGCGCCTGAAGCTTTCTTT.

CDR3 loop: CASSPEREQYF. The CDR3 region has the DNA TGTGCCAGCAGCCCGGAAAGGGAGCAGTACTTC. V gene TRBV7-4 combines with J gene TRBJ2-7, with D hard to call. The CDR3 sequence is 11 residues long. Trimming left V 5 bases short and J 7 bases short, with 9 bases between. Germline V gives CDR1 SGHVT, CDR2 SQSDAQ.

In its sample, this clonotype was seen many times. The chain carries TRBV10-3 and TRBJ2-5, with D hard to call. Per germline, CDR1 ENHRY and CDR2 SYGVKD. Trimming took off 10 bases at V and 1 base at J, with 13 bases between the two ends. The length of the CDR3 is 13 residues. This chain's CDR3 is CATTWGGQETQYF. CDR3 sequence (DNA): TGTGCCACCACGTGGGGTGGCCAAGAGACCCAGTACTTC.